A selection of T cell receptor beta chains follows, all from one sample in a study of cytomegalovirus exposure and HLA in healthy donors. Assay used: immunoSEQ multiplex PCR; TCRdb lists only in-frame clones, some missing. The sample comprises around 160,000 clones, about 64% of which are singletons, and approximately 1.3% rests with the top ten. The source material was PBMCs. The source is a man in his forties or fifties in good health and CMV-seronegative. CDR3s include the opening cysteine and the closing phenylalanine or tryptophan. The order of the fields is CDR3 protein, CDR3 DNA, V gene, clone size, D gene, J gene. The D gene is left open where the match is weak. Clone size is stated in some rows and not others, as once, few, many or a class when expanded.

CDR3: CASSLFTDGEKLFF
DNA: TGTGCCAGCAGCTTATTTACAGATGGTGAAAAACTGTTTTTT
V: TRBV7-9
size: -
D: -
J: TRBJ1-4

CDR3: CASSLGTGTRNTEAFF
DNA: TGTGCCAGCAGCTTAGGGACAGGGACGAGGAACACTGAAGCTTTCTTT
V: TRBV7-2
size: -
D: TRBD1
J: TRBJ1-1

CDR3: CASSLEGRPFDGYTF
DNA: TGTGCCAGCAGCTTAGAGGGCAGGCCCTTCGATGGCTACACCTTC
V: TRBV7-3
size: -
D: -
J: TRBJ1-2

CDR3: CASSTSYSPLHF
DNA: TGTGCCAGCAGTACATCTTATTCACCCCTCCACTTT
V: TRBV6-5
size: -
D: -
J: TRBJ1-6

CDR3: CASTTTPGKNYGYTF
DNA: TGTGCCAGCACCACAACCCCAGGAAAGAACTATGGCTACACCTTC
V: TRBV6-5
size: once
D: -
J: TRBJ1-2

CDR3: CASSLDSNEQFF
DNA: TGTGCCAGCAGCTTAGACAGCAATGAGCAGTTCTTC
V: TRBV11-3
size: once
D: -
J: TRBJ2-1

CDR3: CASSSPGQGAVQGVAFF
DNA: TGTGCCAGCAGCTCACCGGGACAGGGGGCTGTACAGGGAGTAGCTTTCTTT
V: TRBV7-9
size: -
D: TRBD1
J: TRBJ1-1

CDR3: CASSLTGREQYF
DNA: TGTGCCAGCAGTTTGACAGGGCGCGAGCAGTACTTC
V: TRBV28
size: -
D: TRBD1
J: TRBJ2-7

CDR3: CASSQGGVGTDTQYF
DNA: TGTGCCAGCAGCCAAGGGGGGGTAGGGACAGATACGCAGTATTTT
V: TRBV7-9
size: -
D: -
J: TRBJ2-3

CDR3: CASLMGGNTEAFF
DNA: TGTGCCTCACTCATGGGGGGTAACACTGAAGCTTTCTTT
V: TRBV6-5
size: once
D: -
J: TRBJ1-1

CDR3: CASSPSGGQETQYF
DNA: TGCGCCAGCAGCCCAAGCGGGGGGCAAGAGACCCAGTACTTC
V: TRBV5-1
size: -
D: TRBD2
J: TRBJ2-5

CDR3: CAISEWEGTEAFF
DNA: TGTGCCATCAGTGAGTGGGAGGGCACCGAAGCTTTCTTT
V: TRBV10-3
size: -
D: -
J: TRBJ1-1

CDR3: CASRLRGRTNSPLHF
DNA: TGTGCCAGCAGGCTTAGGGGGCGGACGAATTCACCCCTCCACTTT
V: TRBV11-2
size: few
D: TRBD1
J: TRBJ1-6

CDR3: CASSQSTGVNQPQHF
DNA: TGCGCCAGCAGCCAGTCGACAGGGGTCAATCAGCCCCAGCATTTT
V: TRBV4-1
size: -
D: TRBD1
J: TRBJ1-5

CDR3: CASSLGPGSSSGANVLTF
DNA: TGTGCCAGCAGCTTAGGGCCGGGGTCGAGCTCTGGGGCCAACGTCCTGACTTTC
V: TRBV11-2
size: few
D: -
J: TRBJ2-6

CDR3: CASSSPPRGRTEAFF
DNA: TGTGCCAGCAGCTCACCACCCAGGGGGCGTACTGAAGCTTTCTTT
V: TRBV28
size: -
D: TRBD1
J: TRBJ1-1

CDR3: CASSSTGVREKLFF
DNA: TGTGCCAGCAGCTCGACAGGCGTGCGAGAAAAACTGTTTTTT
V: TRBV7-2
size: once
D: -
J: TRBJ1-4

CDR3: CASSVGQGSYGYTF
DNA: TGTGCCAGCAGTGTAGGACAGGGGAGCTATGGCTACACCTTC
V: TRBV28
size: -
D: TRBD1
J: TRBJ1-2

CDR3: CASSPRGILMNTEAFF
DNA: TGTGCCAGCAGCCCGAGGGGGATCTTAATGAACACTGAAGCTTTCTTT
V: TRBV5-6
size: -
D: -
J: TRBJ1-1

CDR3: CASSIRDRGPEAFF
DNA: TGTGCCAGTAGTATAAGGGACAGGGGCCCTGAAGCTTTCTTT
V: TRBV19
size: -
D: TRBD1
J: TRBJ1-1

CDR3: CASSREIVNTEAFF
DNA: TGTGCCAGCAGCCGAGAAATTGTGAACACTGAAGCTTTCTTT
V: TRBV28
size: -
D: -
J: TRBJ1-1

CDR3: CATQGANYLVTEAFF
DNA: TGTGCCACACAGGGGGCCAACTACCTTGTCACTGAAGCTTTCTTT
V: TRBV6-6
size: -
D: TRBD1
J: TRBJ1-1

CDR3: CASSSTSGGAKNIQYF
DNA: TGCGCCAGCAGCTCGACTAGCGGGGGGGCCAAAAACATTCAGTACTTC
V: TRBV5-1
size: -
D: TRBD2
J: TRBJ2-4

CDR3: CASSYRQGAREQYF
DNA: TGTGCCAGCAGTTATCGGCAGGGGGCTAGGGAGCAGTACTTC
V: TRBV27
size: -
D: TRBD1
J: TRBJ2-5

CDR3: CASSLFTDSLAKNIQYF
DNA: TGTGCCAGCAGCTTATTTACTGACTCCCTAGCCAAAAACATTCAGTACTTC
V: TRBV7-9
size: once
D: -
J: TRBJ2-4

CDR3: CASSPTVPGQGNTEAFF
DNA: TGTGCCAGCTCCCCTACCGTTCCGGGACAGGGGAACACTGAAGCTTTCTTT
V: TRBV18
size: once
D: TRBD1
J: TRBJ1-1

CDR3: CASSYGGVNTEAFF
DNA: TGCGCCAGCAGCTACGGGGGGGTCAACACTGAAGCTTTCTTT
V: TRBV5-1
size: -
D: -
J: TRBJ1-1

CDR3: CASSFDSWTNHNQPQHF
DNA: TGTGCCAGCAGCTTTGACAGCTGGACCAACCACAATCAGCCCCAGCATTTT
V: TRBV7-9
size: -
D: -
J: TRBJ1-5

CDR3: CASSELATNEKLFF
DNA: TGTGCCAGCTCTGAGCTCGCAACTAATGAAAAACTGTTTTTT
V: TRBV6-6
size: -
D: -
J: TRBJ1-4

CDR3: CASSLPSGGSTDTQYF
DNA: TGTGCCAGCAGCTTACCTAGCGGGGGCAGCACAGATACGCAGTATTTT
V: TRBV7-8
size: -
D: TRBD2
J: TRBJ2-3

CDR3: CASSRGQGSGANVLTF
DNA: TGCGCCAGCAGCCGCGGACAGGGGTCTGGGGCCAACGTCCTGACTTTC
V: TRBV4-1
size: -
D: TRBD1
J: TRBJ2-6

CDR3: CASSTDRVAEAFF
DNA: TGTGCCAGCAGCACGGACAGGGTAGCTGAAGCTTTCTTT
V: TRBV11-2
size: -
D: TRBD1
J: TRBJ1-1

CDR3: CASSLRDRGRSETQYF
DNA: TGTGCCAGCAGCCTCCGGGACAGGGGTCGTTCAGAGACCCAGTACTTC
V: TRBV7-2
size: -
D: TRBD1
J: TRBJ2-5

CDR3: CASRRGGGSYNSPLHF
DNA: TGCGCCAGCAGAAGAGGGGGGGGCTCCTATAATTCACCCCTCCACTTT
V: TRBV5-1
size: few
D: -
J: TRBJ1-6

CDR3: CASSSGTGYNTGELFF
DNA: TGTGCCAGCAGTTCCGGGACAGGGTATAACACCGGGGAGCTGTTTTTT
V: TRBV7-9
size: once
D: TRBD1
J: TRBJ2-2

CDR3: CASSPTGPTGELFF
DNA: TGTGCCAGCAGCCCGACAGGGCCCACCGGGGAGCTGTTTTTT
V: TRBV5-4
size: -
D: TRBD1
J: TRBJ2-2

CDR3: CASSLRGQATNTEAFF
DNA: TGTGCCAGCAGCTTAAGAGGACAGGCGACGAACACTGAAGCTTTCTTT
V: TRBV11-2
size: few
D: TRBD1
J: TRBJ1-1

CDR3: CASSPQANTEAFF
DNA: TGTGCCAGCAGCCCACAGGCGAACACTGAAGCTTTCTTT
V: TRBV7-8
size: -
D: -
J: TRBJ1-1

CDR3: CASSQDRAPYTF
DNA: TGTGCCAGCAGTCAGGACAGGGCTCCCTACACCTTC
V: TRBV6-6
size: -
D: TRBD1
J: TRBJ1-2

CDR3: CASSLTGSYEKLFF
DNA: TGTGCCAGCAGCCTCACCGGTTCTTATGAAAAACTGTTTTTT
V: TRBV6-1
size: -
D: -
J: TRBJ1-4

CDR3: CASWEGSGSPLHF
DNA: TGTGCCAGCTGGGAGGGATCAGGTTCACCCCTCCACTTT
V: TRBV7-8
size: -
D: -
J: TRBJ1-6

CDR3: CASSLAQGTDSPLHF
DNA: TGTGCCAGCAGCTTAGCTCAGGGTACCGATTCACCCCTCCACTTT
V: TRBV7-2
size: -
D: -
J: TRBJ1-6